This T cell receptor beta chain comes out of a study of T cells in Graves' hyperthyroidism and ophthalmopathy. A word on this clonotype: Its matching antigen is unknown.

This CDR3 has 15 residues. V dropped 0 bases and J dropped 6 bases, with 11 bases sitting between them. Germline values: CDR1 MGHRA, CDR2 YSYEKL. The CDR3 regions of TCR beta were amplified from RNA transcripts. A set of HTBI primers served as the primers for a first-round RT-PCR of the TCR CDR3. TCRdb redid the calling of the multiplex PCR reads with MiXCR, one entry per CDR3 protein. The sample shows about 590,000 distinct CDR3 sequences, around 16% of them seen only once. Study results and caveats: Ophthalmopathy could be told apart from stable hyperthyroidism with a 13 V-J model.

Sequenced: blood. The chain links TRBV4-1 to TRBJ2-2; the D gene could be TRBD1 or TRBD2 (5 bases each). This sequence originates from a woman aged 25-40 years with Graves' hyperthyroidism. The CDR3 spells CASSQETRGAGELFF. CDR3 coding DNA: TGCGCCAGCAGCCAAGAAACTAGAGGGGCCGGGGAGCTGTTTTTT.